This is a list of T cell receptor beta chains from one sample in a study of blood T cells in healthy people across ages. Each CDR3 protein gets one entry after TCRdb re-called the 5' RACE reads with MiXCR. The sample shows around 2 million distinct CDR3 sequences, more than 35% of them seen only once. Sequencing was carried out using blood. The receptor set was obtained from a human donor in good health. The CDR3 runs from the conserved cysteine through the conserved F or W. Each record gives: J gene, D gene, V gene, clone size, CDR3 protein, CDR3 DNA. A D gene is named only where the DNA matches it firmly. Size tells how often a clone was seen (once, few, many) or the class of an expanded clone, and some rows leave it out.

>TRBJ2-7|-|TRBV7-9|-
CASSIMGGAPYEQYF
TGTGCCAGCAGCATTATGGGGGGGGCTCCCTACGAGCAGTACTTC
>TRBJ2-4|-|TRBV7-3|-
CASSPEGGFAQNIQYF
TGTGCCAGCAGCCCTGAGGGGGGCTTTGCCCAAAACATTCAGTACTTC
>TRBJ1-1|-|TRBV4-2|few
CASSPRPGRGTEAFF
TGTGCCAGCAGCCCTCGACCGGGCAGGGGCACTGAAGCTTTCTTT
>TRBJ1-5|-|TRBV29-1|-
CSAPLGEGSNQPQHF
TGCAGCGCGCCCTTGGGGGAGGGGAGCAATCAGCCCCAGCATTTT
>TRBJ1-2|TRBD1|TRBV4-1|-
CASSPKEGTGFNYGYTF
TGCGCCAGCAGCCCCAAGGAGGGGACAGGATTTAACTATGGCTACACCTTC
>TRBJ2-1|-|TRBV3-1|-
CASSQDVRIISYNEQFF
TGTGCCAGCAGCCAAGATGTTAGAATAATCTCCTACAATGAGCAGTTCTTC
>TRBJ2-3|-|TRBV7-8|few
CASSLGEASTDTQYF
TGTGCCAGCAGCTTAGGAGAAGCTAGCACAGATACGCAGTATTTT
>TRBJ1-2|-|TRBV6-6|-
CASSYSAQGHGYTF
TGTGCCAGCAGTTACTCGGCGCAAGGGCATGGCTACACCTTC
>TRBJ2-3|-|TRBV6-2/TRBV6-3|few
CASRPGRPQGADTQYF
TGTGCCAGCAGACCCGGACGGCCCCAAGGGGCAGATACGCAGTATTTT
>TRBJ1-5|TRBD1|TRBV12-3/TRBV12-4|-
CASSTGVSNQPQHF
TGTGCCAGCAGTACAGGGGTAAGCAATCAGCCCCAGCATTTT
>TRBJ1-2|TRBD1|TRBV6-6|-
CASSSEYRGGYTF
TGTGCCAGCAGTTCCGAATACAGGGGCGGCTACACCTTC
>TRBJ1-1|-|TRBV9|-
CASSVAGLGEAFF
TGTGCCAGCAGCGTAGCTGGGTTAGGTGAAGCTTTCTTT
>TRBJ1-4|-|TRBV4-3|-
CASSQVYGVDEKLFF
TGCGCCAGCAGCCAAGTTTATGGCGTTGATGAAAAACTGTTTTTT
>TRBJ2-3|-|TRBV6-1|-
CASNRGGPTDTQYF
TGTGCCAGCAATCGTGGGGGGCCCACAGATACGCAGTATTTT
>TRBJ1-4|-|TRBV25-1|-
CASMGRAGKLFF
TGTGCCAGCATGGGACGTGCGGGAAAACTGTTTTTT
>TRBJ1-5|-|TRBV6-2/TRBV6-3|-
CAVRDNNQPQHF
TGTGCCGTCCGGGACAACAATCAGCCCCAGCATTTT
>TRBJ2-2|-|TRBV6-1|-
CASNSVANTGELFF
TGTGCCAGCAATAGCGTCGCGAACACCGGGGAGCTGTTTTTT
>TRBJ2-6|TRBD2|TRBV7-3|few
CASSLWGAGGSLSGANVLTF
TGTGCCAGCAGCTTGTGGGGCGCGGGGGGGTCCCTCTCTGGGGCCAACGTCCTGACTTTC
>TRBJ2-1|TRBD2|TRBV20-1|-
CSARRQRGRSYNEQFF
TGCAGTGCTAGACGTCAGCGGGGGAGATCCTACAATGAGCAGTTCTTC
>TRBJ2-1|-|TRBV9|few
CASSETPGNEQFF
TGTGCCAGCAGTGAGACACCCGGAAATGAGCAGTTCTTC
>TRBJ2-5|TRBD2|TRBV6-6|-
CASTVRGDARETQYF
TGTGCCAGCACTGTTCGGGGGGACGCTCGTGAGACCCAGTACTTC
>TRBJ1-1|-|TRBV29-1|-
CSVAAEKAFF
TGCAGCGTTGCCGCAGAAAAGGCTTTCTTT
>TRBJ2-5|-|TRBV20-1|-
CSASDQETQYF
TGCAGTGCGTCGGACCAAGAGACCCAGTACTTC
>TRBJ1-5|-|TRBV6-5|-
CASRRGKDQPQHF
TGTGCCAGCAGGAGGGGAAAAGATCAGCCCCAGCATTTT
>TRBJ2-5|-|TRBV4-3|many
CASSQDHGPRETQYF
TGCGCCAGCAGCCAAGACCATGGTCCCCGGGAGACCCAGTACTTC
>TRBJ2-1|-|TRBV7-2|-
CASSLDRTAQFF
TGTGCCAGCAGCTTAGATCGGACAGCGCAGTTCTTC
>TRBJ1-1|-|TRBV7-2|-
CASSNLDTEAFF
TGTGCCAGCAGTAACCTCGACACTGAAGCTTTCTTT
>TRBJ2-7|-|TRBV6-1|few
CASSEDPSVIGEQYF
TGTGCCAGCAGTGAAGATCCCTCCGTAATCGGCGAGCAGTACTTC
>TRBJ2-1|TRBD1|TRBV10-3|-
CAISGQGLETQFF
TGTGCCATCAGTGGACAGGGGTTGGAGACCCAGTTCTTC
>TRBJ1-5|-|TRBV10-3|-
CAISPADSNQPQHF
TGTGCCATCAGCCCAGCGGATAGCAATCAGCCCCAGCATTTT
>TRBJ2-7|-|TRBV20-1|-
CSARDEEGLDEQYF
TGCAGTGCTAGAGATGAGGAGGGTTTGGACGAGCAGTACTTC
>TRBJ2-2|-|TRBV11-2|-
CASSLQTGGNTGELFF
TGTGCCAGCAGCCTCCAGACAGGAGGAAACACCGGGGAGCTGTTTTTT
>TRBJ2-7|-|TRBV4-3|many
CASSQDGSSYEQYF
TGCGCCAGCAGCCAAGACGGGAGCTCCTACGAGCAGTACTTC
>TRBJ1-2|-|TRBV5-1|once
CASSFLPGSRGTANYGYTF
TGCGCCAGCAGCTTTTTACCGGGGAGCAGGGGAACCGCTAACTATGGCTACACCTTC
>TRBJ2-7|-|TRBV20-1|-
CSAPRASWGSEQYF
TGCAGTGCTCCGAGGGCTAGTTGGGGTTCCGAGCAGTACTTC
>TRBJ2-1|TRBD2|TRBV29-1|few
CSVEDWGLAGGYSYNEQFF
TGCAGCGTTGAAGATTGGGGACTAGCAGGGGGGTATTCCTACAATGAGCAGTTCTTC
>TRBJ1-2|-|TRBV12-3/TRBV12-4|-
CASSLAPGGLTYGYTF
TGTGCCAGCAGTTTAGCGCCCGGGGGCCTTACCTATGGCTACACCTTC
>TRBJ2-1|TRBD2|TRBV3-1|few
CASAGTSGAAVGYNEQFF
TGTGCCAGCGCCGGGACTAGCGGGGCAGCGGTAGGGTACAATGAGCAGTTCTTC
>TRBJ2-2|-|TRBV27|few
CASSSPPRGRPGELFF
TGTGCCAGCAGCTCACCCCCTAGGGGGAGGCCCGGGGAGCTGTTTTTT
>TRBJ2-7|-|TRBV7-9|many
CASSLGIDEQYF
TGTGCCAGCAGCTTAGGGATCGACGAGCAGTACTTC
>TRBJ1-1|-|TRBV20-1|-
CSAVITPNTEAFF
TGCAGTGCCGTTATAACACCGAACACTGAAGCTTTCTTT
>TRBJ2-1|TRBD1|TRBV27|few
CASSLYGTGQGKDNEQFF
TGTGCCAGCAGCTTATATGGGACGGGACAGGGAAAGGACAATGAGCAGTTCTTC
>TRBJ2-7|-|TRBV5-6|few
CASSTTWAQQYF
TGTGCCAGCAGCACGACATGGGCCCAGCAGTACTTC
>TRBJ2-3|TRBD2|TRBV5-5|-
CASSLGAGEGPDTQYF
TGTGCCAGCAGCTTGGGAGCGGGGGAGGGGCCAGATACGCAGTATTTT
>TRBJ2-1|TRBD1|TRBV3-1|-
CASSQAGTAYNEQFF
TGTGCCAGCAGCCAGGCCGGGACAGCATACAATGAGCAGTTCTTC
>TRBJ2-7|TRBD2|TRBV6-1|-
CASSPGLAGRGEASYEQYF
TGTGCCAGCAGCCCCGGACTAGCGGGCCGAGGCGAGGCCTCCTACGAGCAGTACTTC
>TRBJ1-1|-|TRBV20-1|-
CSVEGRPDTEAFF
TGCAGTGTAGAGGGACGCCCTGACACTGAAGCTTTCTTT
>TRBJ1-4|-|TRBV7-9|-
CASSLAPPHEKLFF
TGTGCCAGCAGCTTAGCACCGCCGCACGAAAAACTGTTTTTT